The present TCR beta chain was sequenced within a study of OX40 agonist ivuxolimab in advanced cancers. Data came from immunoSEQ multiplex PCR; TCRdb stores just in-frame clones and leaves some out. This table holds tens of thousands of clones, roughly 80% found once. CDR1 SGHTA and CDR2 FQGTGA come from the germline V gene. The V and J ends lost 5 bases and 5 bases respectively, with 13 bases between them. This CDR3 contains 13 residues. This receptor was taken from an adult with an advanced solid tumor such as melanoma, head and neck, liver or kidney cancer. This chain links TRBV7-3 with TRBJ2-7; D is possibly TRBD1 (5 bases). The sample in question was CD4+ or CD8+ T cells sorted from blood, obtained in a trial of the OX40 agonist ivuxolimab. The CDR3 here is CASSPGHVHEQYF. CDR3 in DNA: TGTGCCAGCAGCCCCGGACATGTCCACGAGCAGTACTTC.